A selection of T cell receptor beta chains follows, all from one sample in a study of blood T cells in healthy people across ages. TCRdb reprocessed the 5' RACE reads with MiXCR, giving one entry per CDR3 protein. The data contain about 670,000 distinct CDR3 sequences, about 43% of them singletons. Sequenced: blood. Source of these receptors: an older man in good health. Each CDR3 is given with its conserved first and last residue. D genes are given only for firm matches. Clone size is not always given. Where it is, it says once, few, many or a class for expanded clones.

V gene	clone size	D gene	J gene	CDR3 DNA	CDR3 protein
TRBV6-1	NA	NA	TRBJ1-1	TGTACCAGCAGCAAGACAGGACCGAACACTGAAGCTTTCTTT	CTSSKTGPNTEAFF
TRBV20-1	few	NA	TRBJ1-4	TGCAGTGCTAGTCCCCAGGGGTCCATTAATGAAAAACTGTTTTTT	CSASPQGSINEKLFF
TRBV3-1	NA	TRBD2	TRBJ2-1	TGTGCCAGCAGCCAAGATGTCACTGGCGGGGGGTACAATGAGCAGTTCTTC	CASSQDVTGGGYNEQFF
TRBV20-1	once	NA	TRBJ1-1	TGCAGTGCTAGTCCGAATGGGCTTGGGACTGAAGCTTTCTTT	CSASPNGLGTEAFF
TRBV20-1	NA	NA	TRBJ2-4	TGCAGTGCTAGCCGATGGACAGAAGGGAACATTCAGTACTTC	CSASRWTEGNIQYF
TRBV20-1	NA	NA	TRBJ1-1	TGCAGATTACATGGTCTAGGGAACACTGAAGCTTTCTTT	CRLHGLGNTEAFF
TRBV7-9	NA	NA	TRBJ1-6	TGTGCCAGCAGCTTAGGAGGGGATTATAATTCACCCCTCCACTTT	CASSLGGDYNSPLHF
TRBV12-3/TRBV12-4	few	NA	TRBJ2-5	TGTGCCAGCGGTTATAGCGGAACACAGTACTTC	CASGYSGTQYF
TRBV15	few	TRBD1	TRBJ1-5	TGTGCCACCAGCAGAGCGGACAGGAGAAGTCAGCCCCAGCATTTT	CATSRADRRSQPQHF
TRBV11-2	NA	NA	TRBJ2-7	TGTGCCAGCAGCTTAGACGTTGCCACGGCCATCTACGAGCAGTACTTC	CASSLDVATAIYEQYF
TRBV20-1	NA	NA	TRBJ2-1	TGCAGTGCTAACAGTGTCGGGAATGAGCAGTTCTTC	CSANSVGNEQFF
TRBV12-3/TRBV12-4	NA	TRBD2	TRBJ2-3	TGTGCCAGCAGTTTAGGCGGGGGGGCCGCAGATACGCAGTATTTT	CASSLGGGAADTQYF
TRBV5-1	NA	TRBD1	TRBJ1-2	TGCGCCAGCAGCTTGCGAGGCCGACAGGGGAGCTATGGCTACACCTTC	CASSLRGRQGSYGYTF